A single sample is the source of the 29 T cell receptor beta chains below, sequenced in a study of molecular identifiers for immune sequencing clone quantification. In TCRdb, the PCR reads were re-called with MiXCR into one record per CDR3 protein. The data contain about 320,000 distinct CDR3 sequences, roughly 24% of them singletons. Sequenced input: naive CD8+ T cells from blood, with Jurkat cell RNA spiked in. Subset here: FACS-sorted CD8+CD4-CCR7+CD45RA+ naive T cells. The receptors come from a human donor in good health. Some libraries in this study had Jurkat cell RNA spiked in.

As regards this clonotype: Given a much more abundant clone one base away, this may be a read error. J is TRBJ2-4 and V is TRBV27; a weak D match, TRBD2 (5 bases). This CDR3 contains 15 residues. Germline CDR1 is MNHEY and CDR2 is SMNVEV (reference sequence). CDR3 in amino acids: CASSFAGPAENIQYF. DNA of the CDR3: TGTGCCAGCAGTTTCGCGGGTCCAGCCGAAAACATTCAGTACTTC.

The chain carries TRBV2 and TRBJ1-2; D is unclear. Germline V lookup: CDR1 SNHLY, CDR2 FYNNEI. The CDR3 has 15 amino acids. The germline V and J ends were trimmed by 3 bases and 4 bases, with 15 bases remaining between them. The CDR3 DNA is TGTGCCAGCAGTGAGTCTCCGCCGGAGGTCTATGGCTACACCTTC. Encoded protein: CASSESPPEVYGYTF.

There are a few counts of this clonotype. This rearrangement joins TRBV12-5 to TRBJ1-4, with 7 bases that match TRBD1. The J segment lost 0 bases and the V segment lost 0 bases, leaving 10 bases of the junction unmatched. Germline loops: CDR1 LGHNT, CDR2 FRNRAP. CDR3 size: 19 residues. CDR3 amino acids: CASGLVTGADAATNEKLFF. The CDR3 DNA reads TGTGCTAGTGGTTTGGTAACAGGGGCGGACGCTGCAACTAATGAAAAACTGTTTTTT.

This clonotype was detected ten times or more. The chain employs TRBV28 and TRBJ2-7; maybe TRBD1 (5 bases). The CDR3 runs to 15 residues. Trimming took 6 bases from V and 0 from J, leaving 15 bases between them. Germline assignment: CDR1 MDHEN and CDR2 SYDVKM. The CDR3 sequence is CASSYRGLSSYEQYF. CDR3 DNA sequence: TGTGCCAGCAGCTATAGGGGCCTGAGCTCCTACGAGCAGTACTTC.

Note on this clonotype: A much larger clone is a single base away; this may be a read error. Without the conserved terminal phenylalanine or tryptophan, this CDR3 likely stems from a read error. The chain employs TRBV19 and TRBJ2-1, with 9 bases that match TRBD1. Germline CDR1 is LNHDA and CDR2 is SQIVND (reference sequence). With V trimmed by 10 bases and J by 8 bases, 12 bases remained unmatched. The CDR3 consists of 14 residues. The CDR3 nucleotides are TGTGCCACGCAGAGTGGGGACAGGGTCCATGAGCAGTTCTAC. Its protein product is CATQSGDRVHEQFY.

This clonotype was detected a few times. The J gene is TRBJ2-3, the V gene TRBV4-2; no reliable D call. Germline lookup yields CDR1 LGHNA and CDR2 YNFKEQ. V was pared by 0 bases and J by 4 bases, with 8 bases between. CDR3 length: 14 amino acids. The CDR3, as DNA: TGTGCCAGCAGCCAAGAATTGAGTCCAGATACGCAGTATTTT. This gives the protein CASSQELSPDTQYF.

The rearrangement joins TRBV19 to TRBJ2-3; 10 bases fit TRBD2. Germline lookup yields CDR1 LNHDA and CDR2 SQIVND (reference sequence). CDR3 length equals 15 residues. With V trimmed by 8 bases and J by 5 bases, 10 bases remained unmatched. CDR3 amino acids: CASGLSGGAIDTQYF. CDR3 nucleotides: TGTGCCAGTGGTCTCAGCGGGGGGGCCATAGATACGCAGTATTTT.

This clonotype showed up many times. The chain is built from TRBV7-9 and TRBJ2-3; 7 positions agree with TRBD1. CDR3 length: 13 amino acids. With 5 bases clipped from V and 11 bases from J, the junction kept 10 bases outside the gene matches. Germline V lookup: CDR1 SEHNR, CDR2 FQNEAQ (reference sequence). DNA of the CDR3: TGTGCCAGCAGCGATCGGGACAGCTCAGGGCAGTATTTT. It translates to CASSDRDSSGQYF.

This clonotype was seen many times. This chain connects TRBV28 to TRBJ1-2; D is ambiguous. The germline gives CDR1 MDHEN, CDR2 SYDVKM. The CDR3 runs 12 residues. With 3 bases removed from V and 5 bases from J, the gap between germline ends came to 7 bases. CDR3 residues: CASSFVLYGYTF. The CDR3 bases are TGTGCCAGCAGTTTCGTTCTTTATGGCTACACCTTC.

The chain employs TRBV13 and TRBJ1-1; 7 nucleotides match TRBD1. The CDR3 runs 13 residues. J was trimmed by 11 bases and V by 2 bases; bases with no gene match: 8. Germline V gene data show CDR1 as PRHDT and CDR2 as FYEKMQ (reference sequence). CDR3 loop: CASSLRQGNGAFF. In DNA form, the CDR3 reads TGTGCCAGCAGCTTACGACAGGGTAACGGCGCTTTCTTT.

A note on this clonotype: Just one base apart from a much larger clone, this may be a read error. The chain recombines TRBV12-3 or TRBV12-4 with TRBJ1-1; D unresolved. Trimming took 5 bases from V and 8 from J, leaving 15 bases between them. This CDR3 spans 13 amino acids. CDR3 bases: TGTGCCAGCAGTAATGAAGACGGAGTGGAAGCTTTCTTT. Translating it yields CASSNEDGVEAFF.

Concerning this clonotype itself: A much larger clone sits a single nucleotide away, making a read error possible. The CDR3 loop is CASSPRDGGQSDTQYF. In nucleotides, the CDR3 is TGTGCCAGCAGCCCCCGAGATGGCGGACAGTCAGATACGCAGTATTTT. This chain connects TRBV14 to TRBJ2-3; D might be TRBD1 (6 bases). This CDR3 region has 16 residues. The germline CDR1 and CDR2 sequences are SGHDN and FVKESK. V shed 4 bases and J shed 4 bases, with 18 bases lying between them. The entire variable domain, with the rest obtained from reference TRBV14 and TRBJ2-3, is as follows: EAGVTQFPSHSVIEKGQTVTLRCDPISGHDNLYWYRRVMGKEIKFLLHFVKESKQDESGMPNNRFLAERTGGTYSTLKVQPAELEDSGVYFCASSPRDGGQSDTQYFGPGTRLTVL.

This clonotype was counted at least ten times. The chain has TRBV5-5 and TRBJ1-1; 9 nucleotides match TRBD1. The CDR3 has 16 amino acids. V was clipped by 0 bases and J by 11 bases; unmatched bases: 14. Per germline, CDR1 SGHKS and CDR2 YYEKEE (reference sequence). As DNA, the CDR3 is TGTGCCAGCAGCTTGGCCCCGTCCCGGGACAGGGAGTACGCTTTCTTT. Protein product: CASSLAPSRDREYAFF.

As for this clonotype: Mismatch with germline at one junction end may stem from a read error. This chain links TRBV2 with TRBJ1-2; D gene unclear. Germline CDR1 reads SNHLY; CDR2 reads FYNNEI. CDR3 length: 13 residues. The CDR3 here is CARSEALGYGYTF. DNA of the CDR3: TGTGCCCGCAGTGAAGCTTTAGGCTATGGCTACACCTTC.

The V call is TRBV24-1, the J call TRBJ2-1; TRBD1 might be the D (6 bases). The CDR3 totals 13 residues. The ends were cut back, 3 bases at V and 8 bases at J, with 10 bases in the middle. The germline CDR1 and CDR2 sequences are KGHDR and SFDVKD. The CDR3 DNA follows: TGTGCCACCAGTGATATGACAGGACATGAGCAGTTCTTC. Encoded protein: CATSDMTGHEQFF.

This sequence joins TRBV29-1 and TRBJ2-7; D ambiguous. CDR3 length: 11 amino acids. Germline V gives CDR1 SQVTM, CDR2 ANQGSEA. The V and J ends lost 5 bases and 3 bases respectively, with 8 bases between them. The CDR3 reads CSVTDGYEQYF. In DNA, the CDR3 is TGCAGCGTTACGGACGGCTACGAGCAGTACTTC.

This clonotype was picked up a small number of times. The chain carries TRBV19 and TRBJ2-3; 13 nucleotides agree with TRBD2. V was pared by 8 bases and J by 6 bases, with 8 bases of the junction left unmatched. The CDR3 covers 15 residues. Per germline, CDR1 LNHDA and CDR2 SQIVND (reference sequence). In DNA form, the CDR3 reads TGTGCCAGTCAAGGACTAGCGGGAGTGTTGGATACGCAGTATTTT. Amino acid sequence: CASQGLAGVLDTQYF.

The V call is TRBV27, the J call TRBJ1-5; D gene ambiguous. The CDR3 runs 15 residues. V dropped 8 bases and J dropped 2 bases, with 16 bases sitting between them. CDR1 and CDR2 (germline): MNHEY, SMNVEV (reference sequence). This chain's CDR3 is CASRPHEGGNQPQHF. DNA for the CDR3: TGTGCCAGCCGCCCGCATGAGGGCGGCAATCAGCCCCAGCATTTT.

This clonotype has just a few counts. The chain joins TRBV4-1 to TRBJ1-2; TRBD1 agrees at 9 bases. The CDR3 contains 15 residues. Germline V CDR1 and CDR2: MGHRA, YSYEKL. After removal of 4 bases from V and 5 bases from J, the junction contained 8 bases not matched to a gene. DNA of the CDR3: TGCGCCAGCAGCCGAGATGCGGGACAGGGATATGGCTACACCTTC. This sequence encodes CASSRDAGQGYGYTF.

Concerning this clonotype: This clone may be a read error of a much larger clone one base away. The V gene is TRBV28, the J gene TRBJ2-1; D is unresolved. The germline V gene encodes CDR1 MDHEN and CDR2 SYDVKM. The CDR3 totals 16 residues. CDR3 in DNA: TGTGCCAGCAGTTTTCACCGCGCAGGCCACTACAATGAGCGGTTCTTC. This translates into CASSFHRAGHYNERFF.

Concerning this clonotype itself: A much bigger clone sits one base away, suggesting this may be a read error. This rearrangement joins TRBV19 to TRBJ2-7; D ambiguous. The CDR3 totals 14 residues. Per germline, CDR1 LNHDA and CDR2 SQIVND (reference sequence). This chain's CDR3 is CASTFTHGSYGQYF. CDR3 DNA sequence: TGTGCCAGTACTTTCACCCACGGATCCTACGGGCAGTACTTC.

The rearrangement joins TRBV20-1 to TRBJ2-7; the match to TRBD2 covers 11 bases. The CDR3 has 14 residues. Germline CDR1 and CDR2: DFQATT and SNEGSKA (reference sequence). Trimming took 6 bases from V and 3 from J; bases not matched to a gene: 7. The CDR3 protein is CSALAGTSGYEQYF. CDR3 nucleotides: TGCAGTGCCCTAGCCGGGACTAGCGGCTACGAGCAGTACTTC.

This clonotype showed up just a few times. The CDR3 here is CASSPPAGTTQYF. The CDR3 DNA reads TGTGCCAGCAGCCCCCCCGCGGGGACTACGCAGTATTTT. The chain is built from TRBV9 and TRBJ2-3; D possibly corresponds to TRBD2 (6 bases). Germline assignment: CDR1 SGDLS and CDR2 YYNGEE. The CDR3 extends over 13 amino acids. The V end was cut by 4 bases, the J end by 8 bases, with 14 bases between.

This clonotype showed up just a few times. The CDR3 DNA sequence: TGCGCCAGCAGCCAAGAAAGGCAGGGAAACACAGATACGCAGTATTTT. This sequence encodes CASSQERQGNTDTQYF. The rearrangement links TRBV4-1 to TRBJ2-3; D might be TRBD1 (5 bases). This CDR3 is 16 amino acids long. Trimming removed 0 bases at V and 2 bases at J, with 12 bases between. Germline CDR1 MGHRA, CDR2 YSYEKL.

This chain uses TRBV10-3 with TRBJ2-3; 10 positions agree with TRBD2. The ends lost 8 bases at V and 4 bases at J; junction bases unmatched: 9. Germline-derived CDR1 and CDR2 are ENHRY and SYGVKD. This CDR3 comprises 15 residues. The CDR3 loop reads CAIGTSESGADTQYF. Written as DNA, the CDR3 is TGTGCCATCGGGACTAGCGAATCGGGGGCAGATACGCAGTATTTT.

The CDR3 DNA reads TGTGCCAGCAGCGCAGGGGGACGCGACGAGCAGTACTTC. Translating gives CASSAGGRDEQYF. The chain combines TRBV7-6 with TRBJ2-7, with 7 bases lining up with TRBD1. The ends lost 5 bases at V and 5 bases at J; junction bases unmatched: 6. The CDR3 consists of 13 residues. In germline, CDR1 is SGHVS, CDR2 FNYEAQ. Full variable domain (outside the CDR3, taken from reference TRBV7-6 and TRBJ2-7): GAGVSQSPRYKVTKRGQDVALRCDPISGHVSLYWYRQALGQGPEFLTYFNYEAQQDKSGLPNDRFSAERPEGSISTLTIQRTEQRDSAMYRCASSAGGRDEQYFGPGTRLTVT.

This clonotype was counted many times. CDR3 DNA sequence: TGCAGCGTTGGGAGCGGGGGGATGAATGAAAAACTGTTTTTT. Amino acids: CSVGSGGMNEKLFF. J is TRBJ1-4 and V is TRBV29-1, with D tentatively TRBD1 (5 bases). Looked up from germline, CDR1 is SQVTM and CDR2 is ANQGSEA. Trimming cost V 4 bases and J 5 bases, with 14 bases left between them. There are 14 residues in the CDR3.

With regard to this clonotype: A far bigger clonotype differs at one base, so this is likely a read error. This rearrangement joins TRBV5-1 to TRBJ2-2; D is possibly TRBD2 (5 bases). The CDR3 is made up of 13 amino acids. Germline lookup yields CDR1 SGHRS and CDR2 YFSETQ. CDR3 amino acids: CASSPLGTGELLF. For the CDR3, the DNA is TGCGCCAGCAGCCCCCTCGGCACCGGGGAGCTGCTTTTT.

Turning to this clonotype: The junction shows a germline mismatch at one end, possibly a read error. V and J are TRBV7-3 and TRBJ2-3, with 11 bases fitting TRBD1. There are 18 residues in the CDR3. Germline-derived CDR1 and CDR2 are SGHTA and FQGTGA. CDR3 sequence: CASSVTGGQGVSRDTQYF. In DNA form, the CDR3 reads TGTGCCAGCAGCGTAACTGGGGGACAGGGGGTTTCCAGGGATACGCAGTATTTT.